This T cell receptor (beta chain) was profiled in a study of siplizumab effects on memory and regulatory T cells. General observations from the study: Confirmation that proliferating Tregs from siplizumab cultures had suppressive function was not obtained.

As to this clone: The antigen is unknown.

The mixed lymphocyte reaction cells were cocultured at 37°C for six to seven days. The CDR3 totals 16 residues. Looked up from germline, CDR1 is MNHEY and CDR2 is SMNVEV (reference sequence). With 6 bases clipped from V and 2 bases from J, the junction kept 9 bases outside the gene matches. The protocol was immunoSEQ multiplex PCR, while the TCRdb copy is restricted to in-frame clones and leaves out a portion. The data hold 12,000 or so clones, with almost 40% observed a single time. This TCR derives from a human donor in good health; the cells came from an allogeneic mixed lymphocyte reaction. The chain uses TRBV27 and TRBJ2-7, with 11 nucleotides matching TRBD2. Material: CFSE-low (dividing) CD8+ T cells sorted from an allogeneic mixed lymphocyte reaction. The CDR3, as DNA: TGTGCCAGCAGCTCCCTAGGACTAGCGGGTCCCTACGAGCAGTACTTC. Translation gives CASSSLGLAGPYEQYF.